This TCR beta chain appears in the sequencing data of a study of cytomegalovirus exposure and HLA in healthy donors. Notes on the study in general: Later analysis revealed greater clonal expansion in HLA-associated TCR beta chains than in equally common others.

Looked up from germline, CDR1 is SGHDT and CDR2 is YYEEEE. The CDR3 loop spans 14 amino acids. It was with 60 Vbeta and 13 Jbeta primers that the PCR ran. The data were produced by immunoSEQ multiplex PCR, yet TCRdb's version contains in-frame clones alone and is incomplete. Across some 150,000 clones, the top ten clones capture around 0.8% of the sample. Concerning this clone itself: Its specificity is not known. One end of the junction does not line up with germline, which may come from a read error.

The specimen was PBMCs. The chain combines TRBV5-6 with TRBJ1-2; D unresolved. The receptor comes from a woman aged 18-30 years in good health and CMV-seropositive. The CDR3: CASSLEWPRAGCTF. CDR3 nucleotide sequence: TGTGCCAGCAGCTTGGAATGGCCGCGGGCTGGCTGCACCTTC.